The next 17 T cell receptor beta chains were all read from a single sample in a study of shared T cell receptors in the human thymus (dated by TCRdb to the early 2020s). Library preparation employed the immunoSEQ multiplex PCR assay. Here the immuneACCESS table is served through TCRdb, limited to in-frame sequences with V and J called. Missing clones are a known gap in these copies; in checked studies unresolved V genes cover under half, and the rest lacks a known reason. This sample is represented by roughly 410,000 clones; more than 85% of them were singletons. In total, the top ten clones hold approximately 0.02% of the sample. The specimen sequenced was thymocytes. Receptors were obtained from a human donor.

The CDR3 here is CASTLREKLFF. In DNA form, the CDR3 reads TGCGCCAGCACCCTGAGGGAAAAACTGTTTTTT. This sequence joins TRBV5-1 and TRBJ1-4, with D uncertain. The CDR3 totals 11 residues. CDR1 is SGHRS, CDR2 YFSETQ, per germline. V was trimmed by 6 bases and J by 8 bases, leaving 8 bases between them.

V is TRBV5-5 and J is TRBJ1-5; D might be TRBD1 (5 bases). This CDR3 contains 16 residues. Germline CDR1 and CDR2: SGHKS and YYEKEE (reference sequence). The V end was cut by 0 bases, the J end by 9 bases, with 19 bases between. CDR3 protein: CASSLGGGRWTWPQHF. The CDR3 nucleotides read TGTGCCAGCAGCTTGGGTGGGGGACGCTGGACATGGCCCCAGCATTTT.

Regarding this clone: Because the CDR3's place on the DNA is in doubt, the DNA is left out and the CDR3 is given as listed by TCRdb. The rearrangement links TRBV5-1 to TRBJ1-1; the tabulated D call, TRBD1, remains unverified against the DNA. The CDR3 adds up to 18 amino acids, both ends counted. CDR1 and CDR2 from the germline V gene are SGHRS and YFSETQ. CDR3 sequence reads: CASSSLFGPGGSGTEAFF.

The gene calls are TRBV28 and TRBJ1-1, with 9 bases that match TRBD1. The CDR3 length is 16 residues. Germline trimming cut 8 bases from V and 2 bases from J; bases unmatched to any gene: 12. CDR1 and CDR2 (germline): MDHEN, SYDVKM. The CDR3 DNA follows: TGTGCCAGCGATTACAGGGGGCGCGGTGTTAACACTGAAGCTTTCTTT. Protein: CASDYRGRGVNTEAFF.

The V and J genes are TRBV11-3 and TRBJ2-7; D not certain. V was cut by 5 bases and J by 2 bases, with 10 bases left in between. The CDR3 has 13 residues. CDR1 SGHNT and CDR2 YENEEA come from the germline V gene. CDR3 in amino acids: CASSEGPAYEQYF. CDR3 DNA sequence: TGTGCCAGCAGCGAAGGACCGGCCTACGAGCAGTACTTC. The variable domain in full, completed from reference TRBV11-3 and TRBJ2-7, reads EAGVVQSPRYKIIEKKQPVAFWCNPISGHNTLYWYLQNLGQGPELLIRYENEEAVDDSQLPKDRFSAERLKGVDSTLKIQPAELGDSAVYLCASSEGPAYEQYFGPGTRLTVT.

The chain links TRBV9 to TRBJ2-2; the D is unclear. CDR1 SGDLS and CDR2 YYNGEE come from the germline V gene. CDR3 length equals 14 residues. Trimming took 1 base from V and 1 from J, leaving 5 bases between them. The CDR3 region is CASSVTENTGELFF. CDR3 coding DNA: TGTGCCAGCAGCGTAACAGAGAACACCGGGGAGCTGTTTTTT.

This chain joins TRBV29-1 and TRBJ2-7; 7 bases map to TRBD1. Trimming at V came to 0 bases and at J to 4 bases, leaving 6 bases not matched to a gene. CDR3 size: 14 residues. CDR1 is SQVTM, CDR2 ANQGSEA, per germline. The CDR3 coding sequence is TGCAGCGTTGAAGACCGGGACAGTCGATACGAGCAGTACTTC. Protein product: CSVEDRDSRYEQYF.

V is TRBV19 and J is TRBJ2-6; 7 bases agree with TRBD2. The CDR3 extends over 16 amino acids. Trimming removed 1 base from V and 4 bases from J; junction bases left unmatched: 4. The germline V gene encodes CDR1 LNHDA and CDR2 SQIVND (reference sequence). CDR3 sequence reads: CASSIGGRPGANVLTF. The CDR3 coding sequence is TGTGCCAGTAGTATAGGCGGGAGACCCGGGGCCAACGTCCTGACTTTC.

CDR3 protein: CASGGVLGGLGLHNEQFF. DNA for the CDR3: TGCGCCAGCGGGGGGGTCCTAGGGGGGCTAGGGCTACACAATGAGCAGTTCTTC. The V and J genes are TRBV10-1 and TRBJ2-1; D might be TRBD2 (7 bases). The CDR3 is 18 amino acids. Germline V gives CDR1 WNHNN, CDR2 SYGVQD (reference sequence). Trimming took off 8 bases at V and 5 bases at J, with 28 bases between the two ends.

The chain combines TRBV14 with TRBJ1-4, with 8 bases identical to TRBD1. Trimming at V came to 4 bases and at J to 7 bases, leaving 8 bases not matched to a gene. CDR1 is SGHDN and CDR2 is FVKESK in the germline V gene. The CDR3 length is 15 residues. This CDR3 is CASSLRDRSTEKLFF. CDR3 in DNA: TGTGCCAGCAGCCTGAGGGACAGGTCTACTGAAAAACTGTTTTTT.

The rearrangement links TRBV6-6 to TRBJ2-7; D perhaps matches TRBD1 (6 bases). Germline lookup yields CDR1 MNHNY and CDR2 SVGAGI (reference sequence). The CDR3 spans 13 residues. V was cut by 4 bases and J by 3 bases, with 10 bases left in between. This CDR3 is CASSLRGNYEQYF. CDR3 nucleotide sequence: TGTGCCAGCAGTTTAAGGGGGAACTACGAGCAGTACTTC.

The gene calls are TRBV28 and TRBJ2-1; D gene unclear. V was shortened by 2 bases and J by 9 bases, with 11 bases between the two germline ends. The CDR3 sequence is 13 residues long. Germline values: CDR1 MDHEN, CDR2 SYDVKM. CDR3 residues: CASSLGLGCEQFF. DNA for the CDR3: TGTGCCAGCAGTTTAGGGCTGGGGTGTGAGCAGTTCTTC.

This chain connects TRBV7-2 to TRBJ1-2, with D tentatively TRBD1 (5 bases). Deletions cut 7 bases from V and 0 bases from J, with 18 bases between. CDR1 and CDR2 (germline): SGHTA, FQGNSA. CDR3 length equals 16 residues. The CDR3 reads CASTPTGLSSNYGYTF. DNA of the CDR3: TGTGCCAGCACCCCCACGGGACTGAGCTCTAACTATGGCTACACCTTC.

The chain employs TRBV5-1 and TRBJ2-7; D is perhaps TRBD1 (6 bases). The CDR3 spans 14 residues. V was cut by 4 bases and J by 5 bases, with 16 bases left in between. Germline V lookup: CDR1 SGHRS, CDR2 YFSETQ. The CDR3 loop is CASSPSAGAHEQYF. The CDR3 nucleotides are TGCGCCAGCAGCCCGAGTGCAGGGGCTCACGAGCAGTACTTC.

The gene calls are TRBV27 and TRBJ2-2; TRBD1 agrees at 8 bases. V gave up 5 bases and J gave up 0 bases; unmatched junction bases: 8. The CDR3 runs to 17 residues. Germline V lookup: CDR1 MNHEY, CDR2 SMNVEV (reference sequence). In nucleotides, the CDR3 is TGTGCCAGCAGTGAGGGACAGGCCGCCACGAACACCGGGGAGCTGTTTTTT. Protein sequence: CASSEGQAATNTGELFF.

The rearrangement joins TRBV7-9 to TRBJ2-7; 11 bases fit TRBD2. The V segment lost 5 bases and the J segment 5 bases; nucleotides outside the gene matches: 14. CDR1 and CDR2 (germline): SEHNR, FQNEAQ (reference sequence). The CDR3 runs 17 residues. CDR3 sequence reads: CASSLLVAGGVIDEQYF. CDR3 in DNA: TGTGCCAGCAGCCTACTAGTAGCGGGAGGGGTAATAGACGAGCAGTACTTC.

The chain recombines TRBV28 with TRBJ2-3; tentatively, D is TRBD1 (6 bases). Trimming removed 6 bases at V and 3 bases at J, with 22 bases between. There are 17 residues in the CDR3. CDR1 MDHEN and CDR2 SYDVKM come from the germline V gene. Here the CDR3 reads CASRSQQGRGRTDTQYF. In DNA form, the CDR3 reads TGTGCCAGCAGGAGTCAACAGGGTAGGGGACGGACAGATACGCAGTATTTT.